This T cell receptor (beta chain) was captured in a study of blood T cell repertoires in COVID-19. Overall study: From the United States, Italy and Spain came samples of acute and convalescent COVID-19. T cells, B-cell-depleted T cells, or PBMCs provided the cDNA or gDNA that served as material.

Some clones are missing from TCRdb's copy, which holds only in-frame ones; the method was immunoSEQ multiplex PCR. The sample lists around 120,000 clones, 90% occurring once. Per the germline V gene, CDR1 is ENHRY and CDR2 is SYGVKD. V lost 6 bases and J lost 0; bases outside the gene matches: 2. CDR3 length: 14 amino acids. Material for sequencing was peripheral blood. The chain uses TRBV10-3 and TRBJ2-3, with TRBD2 identical over 8 bases. The sequence derives from a woman in her sixties or seventies with COVID-19, enrolled during active disease. For the CDR3, the DNA is TGTGCCATCAGCGGGGGGGCTAGCACAGATACGCAGTATTTT. This codes for CAISGGASTDTQYF.